These 5 T cell receptor beta chains came from one sample sequenced in a study of Ad26.COV2.S vaccination and SARS-CoV-2 variants. Sample treatment: 19 received Ad26.COV2.S at low or high dose, single or two shots; about five received placebo; per-sample allocation not given. Following the first vaccine or placebo injection, samples were taken on day 63. Generated by immunoSEQ multiplex PCR, the TCRdb table keeps only in-frame clones and is missing some. This repertoire shows about 480,000 clones, roughly nine tenths found once; its top ten account for roughly 13%. The sequenced sample was peripheral blood, obtained in a trial of Ad26.COV2.S vaccine versus placebo. The receptors here all came from a person aged 18-60 years who received the Ad26.COV2.S COVID-19 vaccine or a placebo.

The gene calls are TRBV27 and TRBJ2-5; 11 bases align to TRBD2. Germline lookup yields CDR1 MNHEY and CDR2 SMNVEV (reference sequence). The CDR3 runs 15 residues. V trimming: 6 bases; J trimming: 7 bases; junction bases outside the gene matches: 10. The CDR3 DNA reads TGTGCCAGCAGCCTCGGGACTAGCGGTGCCCCGACCCAGTACTTC. Translating gives CASSLGTSGAPTQYF.

The sample holds a few counts of this clone. This chain uses TRBV19 with TRBJ2-5, with TRBD2 identical over 15 bases. Germline V gene data show CDR1 as LNHDA and CDR2 as SQIVND (reference sequence). There are 16 residues in the CDR3. V shed 6 bases and J 5 bases; nucleotides not matched to a gene: 7. The CDR3 bases are TGTGCCAGTAGGAATGGGACTAGCGGGAGGCGGGAGACCCAGTACTTC. It specifies CASRNGTSGRRETQYF.

The V gene is TRBV19, the J gene TRBJ2-7, with 8 nucleotides matching TRBD2. This CDR3 spans 14 amino acids. The trim removed 6 bases at V and 0 bases at J, leaving 4 bases unmatched. Germline CDR1 is LNHDA and CDR2 is SQIVND (reference sequence). CDR3 DNA sequence: TGTGCCAGTAGACTAGCGGAATCCTCCTACGAGCAGTACTTC. It encodes CASRLAESSYEQYF.

The rearrangement links TRBV30 to TRBJ1-4; D is unclear. The CDR3 loop spans 11 amino acids. The germline V gene encodes CDR1 GTSNPN and CDR2 SVGIG (reference sequence). V was clipped by 7 bases and J by 5 bases, with 8 bases between them. In nucleotides, the CDR3 is TGTGCCTTTGACCCGAATGAAAAACTGTTTTTT. Translating it yields CAFDPNEKLFF.

The V call is TRBV18, the J call TRBJ1-2; 7 bases align to TRBD1. J gave up 2 bases and V 4 bases, and 7 bases lay outside the gene matches. Germline values: CDR1 KGHSH, CDR2 LQKENI. This CDR3 is 15 amino acids long. In DNA form, the CDR3 reads TGTGCCAGCTCACATGACAGGGACAGAAACTATGGCTACACCTTC. Its protein is CASSHDRDRNYGYTF.